This T cell receptor (beta chain) came from a study of blood T cell repertoires in COVID-19. This clone came up once. The CDR3 has 13 residues. Trimming removed 4 bases at V and 5 bases at J, with 9 bases between. Germline CDR1 and CDR2: MGHRA and YSYEKL. Original methodology: Reference gene primers were amplified, and this amplification served to estimate nucleated cell counts. This table comes from immunoSEQ multiplex PCR, and its TCRdb copy is limited to in-frame clones, with some not included. That table gives V, J and clone size, and the DNA gave D and trimming. The data contain some 340,000 clones, approximately 90% of them singletons.

This TCR came from a woman aged 25 to 45 who had been exposed to COVID-19. This chain uses TRBV4-1 with TRBJ1-3; TRBD1 is a possible D gene (6 bases). Sequencing was performed on PBMCs or T cells enriched from blood (not recorded which). The DNA for the CDR3 is TGCGCCAGCAGCCCGCAGGGGAGAAACACCATATATTTT. Amino acid sequence: CASSPQGRNTIYF.